This entry describes one TCR beta chain. This sample is part of a study of blood T cell repertoires in COVID-19. Profiled with immunoSEQ multiplex PCR; TCRdb holds only in-frame clones, not every one. Of around 290,000 clones in the sample, over 75% were seen once. CDR3 size: 17 residues. Trimming took 1 base from V and 6 from J; bases not matched to a gene: 11. Germline V gene data show CDR1 as MGHDK and CDR2 as SYGVNS. The chain uses TRBV25-1 and TRBJ1-4; 7 bases line up with TRBD1. This receptor was identified in a woman in her fifties or sixties who had recovered from COVID-19. What was sequenced was peripheral blood. CDR3 protein: CASSELGRGRGDEKLFF. The DNA of the CDR3 is TGTGCCAGCAGTGAATTGGGTCGGGGCAGGGGGGATGAAAAACTGTTTTTT.